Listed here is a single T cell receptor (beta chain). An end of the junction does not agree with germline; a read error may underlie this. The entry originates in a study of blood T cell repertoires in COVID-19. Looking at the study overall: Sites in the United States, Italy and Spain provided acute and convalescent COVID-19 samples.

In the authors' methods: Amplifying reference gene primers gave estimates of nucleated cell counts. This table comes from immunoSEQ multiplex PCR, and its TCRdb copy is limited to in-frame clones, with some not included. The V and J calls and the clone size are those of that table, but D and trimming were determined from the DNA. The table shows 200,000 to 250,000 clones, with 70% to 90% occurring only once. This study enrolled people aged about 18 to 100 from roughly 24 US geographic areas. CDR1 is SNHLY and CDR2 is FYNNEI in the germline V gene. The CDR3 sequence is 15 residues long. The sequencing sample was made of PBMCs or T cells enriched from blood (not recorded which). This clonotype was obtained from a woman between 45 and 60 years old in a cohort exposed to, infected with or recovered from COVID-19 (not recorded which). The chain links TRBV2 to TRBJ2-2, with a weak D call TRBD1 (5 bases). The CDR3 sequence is CASSEQGKNTGELFF. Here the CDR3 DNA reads TGTGCCAGCAGTGAACAGGGAAAAAACACCGGTGAGCTGTTTTTT.